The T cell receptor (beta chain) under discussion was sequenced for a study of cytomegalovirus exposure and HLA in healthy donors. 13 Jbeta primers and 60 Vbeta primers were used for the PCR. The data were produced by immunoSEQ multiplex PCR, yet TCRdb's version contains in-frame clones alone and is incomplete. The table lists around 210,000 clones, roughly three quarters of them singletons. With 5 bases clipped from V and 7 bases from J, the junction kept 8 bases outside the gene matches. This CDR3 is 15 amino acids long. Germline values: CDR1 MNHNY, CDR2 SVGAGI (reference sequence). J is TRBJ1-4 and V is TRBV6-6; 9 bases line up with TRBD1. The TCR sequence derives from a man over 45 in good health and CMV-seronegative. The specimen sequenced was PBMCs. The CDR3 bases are TGTGCCAGCAGTGCGACCGACAGGGGGGGTGAAAAACTGTTTTTT. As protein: CASSATDRGGEKLFF.